Reported below is one T cell receptor beta chain. These data belong to a study of T-cell reconstitution after alpha-beta-depleted transplantation in children. Preparation of the TCRbeta library used unique molecular identifiers. TCRdb re-called the PCR reads through MiXCR, storing one row per CDR3 protein. In the table there are 350,000 to 450,000 distinct CDR3 sequences, around 20% of which are singletons. The germline V gene has CDR1 SGHTA and CDR2 FQGTGA. The trim removed 5 bases at V and 1 base at J, leaving 10 bases unmatched. This CDR3 comprises 16 residues. This specimen was PBMCs from the stem cell graft donor, taken from the stem cell graft. The chain couples TRBV7-3 to TRBJ2-7; TRBD2 aligns across 8 bases. The TCR comes from a human donor who donated a stem cell graft to a child with acute myeloid leukemia. CDR3 protein: CASSPTREGSSYEQYF. For the CDR3, the DNA is TGTGCCAGCAGCCCGACTCGGGAGGGCTCATCCTACGAGCAGTACTTC.